Shown below are 21 T cell receptor beta chains from a single sample sequenced in a study of post-analysis software for immune sequencing data. These receptors' targets are unknown. General study findings and limits: Five TRBV segments, including TRBV5-6, TRBV5-1 and TRBV20-1, were more frequent in patients than controls.

Sequencing libraries made from TCR beta cDNA carried unique molecular identifiers. MiXCR was run by TCRdb on the PCR reads, yielding one entry per CDR3 protein. Among 650,000 to 900,000 distinct CDR3 sequences listed, 46% were seen once. Specimen: blood. The receptors originated from a girl aged 5-17 years with multiple sclerosis.

The chain joins TRBV10-3 to TRBJ2-3, with D perhaps assigned TRBD1 or TRBD2 (5 bases each). This CDR3 contains 14 residues. V was clipped by 6 bases and J by 6 bases, with 16 bases between them. The germline V gene has CDR1 ENHRY and CDR2 SYGVKD. CDR3 sequence reads: CAIRERDPTDTQYF. The CDR3 coding sequence is TGTGCCATCAGGGAACGGGACCCCACCGATACGCAGTATTTT.

This clonotype was seen more than once but under ten times. V usage is TRBV20-1 and J usage is TRBJ2-7, with D tentatively TRBD1 or TRBD2 (5 bases each). The J call is doubtful: the DNA matches TRBJ2-5 better. The CDR3 totals 13 residues. Germline-derived CDR1 and CDR2 are DFQATT and SNEGSKA (reference sequence). The CDR3 sequence: CSATGRVMETQYF. The CDR3, as DNA: TGCAGTGCTACGGGACGGGTCATGGAGACCCAGTACTTC.

The rearrangement joins TRBV5-1 to TRBJ2-1; D gene ambiguous. The length of the CDR3 is 13 residues. Germline V gene lookup returns CDR1 SGHRS and CDR2 YFSETQ. Deletions cut 6 bases from V and 6 bases from J, with 13 bases between. As DNA, the CDR3 is TGCGCCAGCAATCCGGACGTAACCAATGAGCAGTTCTTC. Protein product: CASNPDVTNEQFF. Filled out from reference TRBV5-1 and TRBJ2-1, the complete variable domain reads KAGVTQTPRYLIKTRGQQVTLSCSPISGHRSVSWYQQTPGQGLQFLFEYFSETQRNKGNFPGRFSGRQFSNSRSEMNVSTLELGDSALYLCASNPDVTNEQFFGPGTRLTVL.

The rearrangement links TRBV12-3 or TRBV12-4 to TRBJ2-1; 8 bases are a match to TRBD2. The V and J ends lost 6 bases and 3 bases, in that order; junction bases with no gene match: 7. There are 15 residues in the CDR3. This CDR3 is CASSQAGVLYNEQFF. CDR3 in DNA: TGTGCCAGCAGCCAAGCGGGAGTGCTCTACAATGAGCAGTTCTTC.

Details on this clonotype: A read error may account for a junction end that differs from germline. The gene calls are TRBV7-7 and TRBJ2-2; D uncertain. The germline V gene encodes CDR1 SSHAT and CDR2 FNYEAQ (reference sequence). This CDR3 has 13 amino acids. CDR3: CASSLGSTGELFF. CDR3 coding DNA: TGTGCTAGCAGCTTAGGCAGCACCGGGGAGCTGTTTTTT.

In DNA form, the CDR3 reads TGTGCCAGCAGTTTACTAGCGGGATGGTCCTACAATGAGCAGTTCTTC. Its protein is CASSLLAGWSYNEQFF. The rearrangement uses TRBV6-5 and TRBJ2-1, with 10 bases that match TRBD2. Germline lookup yields CDR1 MNHEY and CDR2 SVGAGI. This CDR3 has 16 amino acids. With V trimmed by 4 bases and J by 1 base, 4 bases remained unmatched.

V usage is TRBV12-3 or TRBV12-4 and J usage is TRBJ2-4, with D unresolved. V shed 7 bases and J shed 0 bases, with 7 bases lying between them. The CDR3 loop spans 13 amino acids. Here the CDR3 reads CASKGLAKNIQYF. In DNA, the CDR3 is TGTGCCAGCAAGGGCTTAGCCAAAAACATTCAGTACTTC.

This clonotype has only a few counts. The V and J genes are TRBV7-6 and TRBJ2-5, with 7 bases aligning to TRBD2. This CDR3 has 13 residues. The V segment lost 0 bases and the J segment 5 bases; nucleotides outside the gene matches: 0. Germline V gene data show CDR1 as SGHVS and CDR2 as FNYEAQ. The CDR3 nucleotides read TGTGCCAGCAGCTTAGCACTAGCGGAGACCCAGTACTTC. This gives the protein CASSLALAETQYF.

The V call is TRBV29-1, the J call TRBJ2-1; tentative D call: TRBD1 (6 bases). Trimming stripped 7 bases from V and 7 bases from J, with 14 bases between. Looked up from germline, CDR1 is SQVTM and CDR2 is ANQGSEA. CDR3 length: 12 residues. The chain's CDR3 is CSELHQGNEQFF. CDR3 bases: TGCAGCGAACTTCACCAGGGGAATGAGCAGTTCTTC.

This clonotype was seen only a few times. V gene TRBV4-2 combines with J gene TRBJ1-2; 7 bases align to TRBD1. CDR1 LGHNA and CDR2 YNFKEQ come from the germline V gene. V was pared by 1 base and J by 0 bases, with 11 bases of the junction left unmatched. This CDR3 comprises 18 residues. The CDR3: CASSQGGEDRQTNYGYTF. The CDR3 coding sequence is TGTGCCAGCAGCCAAGGCGGAGAGGACAGGCAGACTAACTATGGCTACACCTTC.

This rearrangement joins TRBV21-1 to TRBJ1-6. TRBV21-1 is marked as a pseudogene. This CDR3 region has 17 residues. The DNA of the CDR3 is TGTGCCAGCAGCAATTTGGGGTTGAGCTCCTATAATTCACCCCTCCACTTT. Translation: CASSNLGLSSYNSPLHF.

The chain has TRBV5-1 and TRBJ1-1; D not certain. CDR1 and CDR2 from the germline V gene are SGHRS and YFSETQ. Trimming shortened V by 1 base and J by 4 bases, and 23 bases separated the two germline ends. The CDR3 consists of 18 residues. The CDR3 DNA is TGCGCCAGCAGCTTGCATCCTCCAAGGCGGGGTGAAGGCACTGAAGCTTTCTTT. Translated: CASSLHPPRRGEGTEAFF.

This chain joins TRBV5-1 and TRBJ2-7; 8 nucleotides line up with TRBD2. Germline CDR1 SGHRS, CDR2 YFSETQ. With V trimmed by 4 bases and J by 1 base, 4 bases remained unmatched. CDR3 length: 14 amino acids. The CDR3 nucleotides read TGCGCCAGCAGCATTAGCGGGAATTCCTACGAGCAGTACTTC. This gives the protein CASSISGNSYEQYF.

V is TRBV11-2 and J is TRBJ2-7; D is possibly TRBD2 (5 bases). Germline V lookup: CDR1 SGHAT, CDR2 FQNNGV. V was shortened by 8 bases and J by 0 bases, with 14 bases between the two germline ends. The CDR3 loop spans 14 amino acids. CDR3 sequence reads: CASGRAASSYEQYF. CDR3 in DNA: TGTGCCAGCGGGCGGGCTGCAAGCTCCTACGAGCAGTACTTC.

The V gene is TRBV10-3, the J gene TRBJ2-3; D is possibly TRBD2 (5 bases). Germline V lookup: CDR1 ENHRY, CDR2 SYGVKD. The V and J ends lost 5 bases and 5 bases respectively, with 20 bases between them. This CDR3 comprises 16 residues. The CDR3 nucleotides are TGTGCCATCAGTCCCCGCCTGCGGACTGGTGGAGATACGCAGTATTTT. Amino acid sequence: CAISPRLRTGGDTQYF.

This clonotype was observed a handful of times. The V call is TRBV12-3 or TRBV12-4, the J call TRBJ2-7, with TRBD2 matching over 7 bases. V lost 3 bases to trimming and J lost 10 bases; unmatched junction nucleotides: 12. The CDR3 length is 14 residues. The CDR3 region has the DNA TGTGCCAGCAGTTTTGGGACTATGCCAGAGATCCAGTACTTC. It encodes CASSFGTMPEIQYF.

In DNA form, the CDR3 reads TGCAGTGCTCCCGGCAGGACTGAAGCTTTCTTT. It encodes CSAPGRTEAFF. The V call is TRBV20-1, the J call TRBJ1-1; D call uncertain. The CDR3 runs to 11 residues. The V end was cut by 5 bases, the J end by 5 bases, with 9 bases between. Germline V gene lookup returns CDR1 DFQATT and CDR2 SNEGSKA (reference sequence).

This clonotype appeared a few times. The CDR3 sequence: CATIGTGTIQETQYF. CDR3 nucleotides: TGTGCCACCATAGGGACAGGGACAATCCAAGAGACCCAGTACTTC. The chain links TRBV6-6 to TRBJ2-5; 9 nucleotides match TRBD1. J gave up 1 base and V 10 bases, and 10 bases lay outside the gene matches. The CDR3 covers 15 residues. Germline lookup yields CDR1 MNHNY and CDR2 SVGAGI (reference sequence).

The chain combines TRBV11-2 with TRBJ2-3, with D possibly matching TRBD2 (7 bases). The CDR3 totals 17 residues. CDR1 and CDR2 (germline): SGHAT, FQNNGV. Trimming took 5 bases from V and 2 from J, leaving 20 bases between them. In DNA form, the CDR3 reads TGTGCCAGCAGCACACTCGGGGGGCACTATCACACAGATACGCAGTATTTT. As protein: CASSTLGGHYHTDTQYF.

A single count supports this clonotype. The gene calls are TRBV12-3 or TRBV12-4 and TRBJ2-7; no clear D gene. The CDR3 has 12 amino acids. V shed 5 bases and J shed 4 bases, with 9 bases lying between them. This chain's CDR3 is CASSDMLYEQYF. The CDR3 region has the DNA TGTGCCAGCAGTGATATGTTGTACGAGCAGTACTTC.

V and J are TRBV12-3 or TRBV12-4 and TRBJ2-3, with 8 bases identical to TRBD2. With V trimmed by 6 bases and J by 4 bases, 9 bases remained unmatched. CDR3 length: 15 amino acids. CDR3 DNA: TGTGCCAGCAGGTTCCGCAGCGGGAGACCAGATACGCAGTATTTT. Its protein product is CASRFRSGRPDTQYF.